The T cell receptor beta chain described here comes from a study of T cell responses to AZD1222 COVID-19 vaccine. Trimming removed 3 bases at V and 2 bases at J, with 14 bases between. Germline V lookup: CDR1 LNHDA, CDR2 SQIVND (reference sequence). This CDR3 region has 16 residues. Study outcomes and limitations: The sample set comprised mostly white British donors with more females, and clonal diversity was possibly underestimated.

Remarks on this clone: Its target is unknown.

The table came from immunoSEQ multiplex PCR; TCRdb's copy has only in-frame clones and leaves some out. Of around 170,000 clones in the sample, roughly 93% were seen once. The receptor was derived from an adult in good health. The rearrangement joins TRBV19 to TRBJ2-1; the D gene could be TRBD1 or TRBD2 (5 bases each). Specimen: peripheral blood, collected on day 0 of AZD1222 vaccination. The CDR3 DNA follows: TGTGCCAGTAGTATGAGAGGGGCCAAGGCCTACAATGAGCAGTTCTTC. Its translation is CASSMRGAKAYNEQFF.